A selection of T cell receptor beta chains follows, all from one sample in a study of spatial heterogeneity in lung cancer. A single record per CDR3 protein comes from TCRdb applying MiXCR to the 5' RACE reads. This sample has 4,000 to 5,000 distinct CDR3 sequences, with 6.3% found just once. This sample comprised lung tumor tissue, obtained at surgery. Source of these receptors: a male donor with early-stage non-small cell lung cancer. CDR3s include the opening cysteine and the closing phenylalanine or tryptophan. D genes are given only for firm matches. Only part of the rows carry a size: once, few, many, or a class if the clone is expanded.

V,size,J,D,CDR3,DNA
TRBV6-6,medium-sized,TRBJ2-3,.,CASTKGRYTDTQYF,TGTGCCAGCACAAAGGGGAGATACACAGATACGCAGTATTTT
TRBV5-1,many,TRBJ2-5,.,CASSSQETQYF,TGCGCCAGCAGTAGCCAAGAGACCCAGTACTTC
TRBV13,medium-sized,TRBJ1-4,.,CASSLGSHATNEKLFF,TGTGCCAGCAGCTTAGGCAGCCATGCAACTAATGAAAAACTGTTTTTT
TRBV12-3/TRBV12-4,many,TRBJ2-7,.,CASSGRLGGQYF,TGTGCCAGCAGTGGACGGTTAGGCGGGCAGTACTTC
TRBV2,medium-sized,TRBJ1-2,TRBD1,CASSEWTGRNYGYTF,TGTGCCAGCAGTGAATGGACAGGCCGAAACTATGGCTACACCTTC
TRBV18,.,TRBJ2-1,TRBD2,CASSPPGLDSYNEQFF,TGTGCCAGCTCACCACCGGGACTAGACTCCTACAATGAGCAGTTCTTC
TRBV10-3,many,TRBJ2-3,TRBD2,CAISGTSGGAASTDTQYF,TGTGCCATCAGTGGGACTAGCGGGGGGGCCGCGTCCACAGATACGCAGTATTTT
TRBV20-1,large,TRBJ2-5,TRBD1,CSARDGQGARETQYF,TGCAGTGCTAGAGATGGGCAGGGGGCAAGAGAGACCCAGTACTTC
TRBV11-2,few,TRBJ2-6,.,CASKPSTGIAANVLTF,TGTGCCAGCAAACCTTCTACAGGCATCGCGGCCAACGTCCTGACTTTC
TRBV3-1,.,TRBJ1-5,TRBD1,CASSHGTGFQPQHF,TGTGCCAGCAGCCATGGGACAGGGTTTCAGCCCCAGCATTTT